A single sample gave rise to the 32 T cell receptor beta chains below, sequenced in a study of blood T cell repertoires in COVID-19. Clones were sequenced by immunoSEQ multiplex PCR, and TCRdb holds only the in-frame ones, with some missing. The repertoire includes some 100,000 clones, over 75% of them detected once, and about 13% sits in the top ten. The sequenced sample was peripheral blood. The receptors shown here come from a human donor in a cohort sampled during active COVID-19.

J is TRBJ1-1 and V is TRBV6-2 or TRBV6-3, with 9 bases identical to TRBD1. V shed 4 bases and J 7 bases; nucleotides not matched to a gene: 10. In germline, CDR1 is MNHEY, CDR2 SVGEGT. The CDR3 is 15 amino acids. The DNA of the CDR3 is TGTGCCAGCAGTTCCAGGGGACAGGGCATACGTGAAGCTTTCTTT. Translation: CASSSRGQGIREAFF.

This chain uses TRBV9 with TRBJ2-5; TRBD1 is a possible D gene (5 bases). The CDR3 loop spans 16 amino acids. V was pared by 7 bases and J by 2 bases, with 21 bases between. Germline values: CDR1 SGDLS, CDR2 YYNGEE. The CDR3 loop reads CASGPGLLDKQETQYF. In DNA, the CDR3 is TGTGCCAGCGGGCCTGGTTTGTTGGACAAACAAGAGACCCAGTACTTC.

The rearrangement joins TRBV7-3 to TRBJ2-1; TRBD1 might be the D (6 bases). CDR3 length: 15 residues. Looked up from germline, CDR1 is SGHTA and CDR2 is FQGTGA. V gave up 5 bases and J gave up 8 bases, with 19 bases separating them. CDR3 loop: CASSPLGQGRDEQFF. For the CDR3, the DNA is TGTGCCAGCAGCCCATTAGGTCAGGGGAGAGATGAGCAGTTCTTC.

The V and J genes are TRBV7-3 and TRBJ2-2; no firm D call. The germline V gene encodes CDR1 SGHTA and CDR2 FQGTGA. The CDR3 is made up of 13 amino acids. V was shortened by 5 bases and J by 4 bases, with 8 bases between the two germline ends. The CDR3 spells CASSRQTTGELFF. As DNA, the CDR3 is TGTGCCAGCAGCCGACAAACCACCGGGGAGCTGTTTTTT.

The sample holds a few counts of this clone. The chain carries TRBV11-1 and TRBJ2-7; a possible D gene is TRBD1 (6 bases). Germline V lookup: CDR1 SGHAT, CDR2 FQDESV (reference sequence). CDR3 size: 15 residues. V was shortened by 2 bases and J by 3 bases, with 14 bases between the two germline ends. CDR3 protein: CASSLLSGDHYEQYF. In DNA form, the CDR3 reads TGTGCCAGCAGCTTATTGTCAGGGGACCACTACGAGCAGTACTTC.

The CDR3, as DNA: TGTGCCAGCAGCTTGTTCAGGGCCGACACCGGGGAGCTGTTTTTT. Encoded protein: CASSLFRADTGELFF. The V gene is TRBV5-6, the J gene TRBJ2-2; a possible D gene is TRBD1 (5 bases). The ends were cut back, 1 base at V and 3 bases at J, with 10 bases in the middle. CDR1 SGHDT and CDR2 YYEEEE come from the germline V gene. CDR3 length: 15 residues.

This clone occurred a few times. J is TRBJ1-2 and V is TRBV25-1, with 7 nucleotides matching TRBD1. Per germline, CDR1 MGHDK and CDR2 SYGVNS. The CDR3 contains 16 residues. V dropped 6 bases and J dropped 2; count of bases not matched to a gene: 12. CDR3 sequence (DNA): TGTGCCAGCAGCCCGGGACAGACCTTGAGAAACTATGGCTACACCTTC. Amino acids: CASSPGQTLRNYGYTF.

The chain joins TRBV7-8 to TRBJ2-7; either TRBD1 or TRBD2 may supply D (5 bases each). CDR1 and CDR2 from the germline V gene are SGHVS and FQNEAQ. CDR3 length: 13 residues. Trimming removed 5 bases from V and 1 base from J, with 9 bases in between. This CDR3 is CASSRGRSYEQYF. CDR3 sequence (DNA): TGTGCCAGCAGCCGGGGCCGTTCCTACGAGCAGTACTTC.

V and J are TRBV6-5 and TRBJ2-5; D may be TRBD2 (5 bases). The ends were cut back, 8 bases at V and 5 bases at J, with 18 bases in the middle. The CDR3 spans 14 residues. The V gene's germline CDR1 is MNHEY and CDR2 SVGAGI. CDR3 sequence (DNA): TGTGCCAGCGGTATGCATGGGGTAGCGGAGACCCAGTACTTC. Its protein product is CASGMHGVAETQYF.

The J gene is TRBJ2-3, the V gene TRBV9; TRBD1 matches at 7 bases. Trimming took 3 bases from V and 2 from J; bases not matched to a gene: 6. CDR1 SGDLS and CDR2 YYNGEE come from the germline V gene. The CDR3 has 15 amino acids. The CDR3 region is CASSAVQGYTDTQYF. CDR3 coding DNA: TGTGCCAGCAGCGCTGTACAGGGGTACACAGATACGCAGTATTTT.

The chain is built from TRBV18 and TRBJ1-1, with D tentatively TRBD1 (6 bases). V was cut by 3 bases and J by 1 base, with 12 bases left in between. The V gene's germline CDR1 is KGHSH and CDR2 LQKENI. The CDR3 consists of 15 residues. For the CDR3, the DNA is TGTGCCAGCTCACCGGCGGGGGGCAGGAACACTGAAGCTTTCTTT. Translation: CASSPAGGRNTEAFF.

V is TRBV6-5 and J is TRBJ1-1; maybe TRBD1 (5 bases). V was trimmed by 6 bases and J by 5 bases, leaving 13 bases between them. The CDR3 runs 13 residues. Germline V gives CDR1 MNHEY, CDR2 SVGAGI. The CDR3 DNA follows: TGTGCCAGCAGCCCCGCGGGGGGTACTGAAGCTTTCTTT. Encoded protein: CASSPAGGTEAFF.

In nucleotides, the CDR3 is TGTGCCAGCAGCGAACAGGGATACTCTGGAAACACCATATATTTT. Translation gives CASSEQGYSGNTIYF. The rearrangement links TRBV3-1 (or the pseudogene TRBV3-2) to TRBJ1-3; D possibly corresponds to TRBD1 (6 bases). Germline CDR1 is LGHDT and CDR2 is YNNKEL (reference sequence). This CDR3 is 15 amino acids long. V was trimmed by 5 bases and J by 0 bases, leaving 11 bases between them.

The chain links TRBV5-1 to TRBJ1-2; TRBD1 agrees at 8 bases. The junction had 1 base not matched to a gene; V was cut back by 3 bases and J by 0 bases. Per germline, CDR1 SGHRS and CDR2 YFSETQ. CDR3 length: 14 amino acids. The CDR3 sequence: CASSWGQANYGYTF. CDR3 bases: TGCGCCAGCAGCTGGGGACAGGCTAACTATGGCTACACCTTC.

The V gene is TRBV29-1, the J gene TRBJ1-5; D is uncertain. Germline CDR1 SQVTM, CDR2 ANQGSEA. The CDR3 runs 14 residues. Between the trimmed V and J ends, which lost 4 bases and 2 bases, there was a span of 12 bases. As DNA, the CDR3 is TGCAGCGTTGCGTCCGGGGTTGGCAATCAGCCCCAGCATTTT. Amino acid sequence: CSVASGVGNQPQHF.

V gene TRBV19 combines with J gene TRBJ1-2, with 7 bases identical to TRBD1. The germline V gene encodes CDR1 LNHDA and CDR2 SQIVND (reference sequence). The CDR3 is 15 amino acids. The V and J ends lost 6 bases and 8 bases, in that order; junction bases with no gene match: 15. The CDR3 bases are TGTGCCAGTAGGAAGGCCGACAGGGTAGTAGGCGGCTACACCTTC. This encodes CASRKADRVVGGYTF.

The gene calls are TRBV7-2 and TRBJ1-1; TRBD1 matches 7 bases. From germline, CDR1 is SGHTA and CDR2 FQGNSA. After removal of 3 bases from V and 10 bases from J, the junction contained 8 bases not matched to a gene. The CDR3 is 13 residues long. CDR3 sequence: CASSFQTGRTAFF. CDR3 DNA sequence: TGTGCCAGCAGCTTCCAGACAGGGCGGACAGCTTTCTTT.

V is TRBV6-8 and J is TRBJ2-1, with TRBD1 matching 10 bases. The germline gives CDR1 MNHGY, CDR2 SAAAGT. The CDR3 has 14 residues. V was pared by 11 bases and J by 8 bases, with 12 bases of the junction left unmatched. Here the CDR3 DNA reads TGTGCCCGTGGATCCCGGGACAGGGGCCATGAGCAGTTCTTC. It translates to CARGSRDRGHEQFF.

The chain joins TRBV7-3 to TRBJ1-3, with D maybe TRBD1 (5 bases). This CDR3 has 15 residues. Germline V gene lookup returns CDR1 SGHTA and CDR2 FQGTGA. V dropped 9 bases and J dropped 0 bases, with 15 bases sitting between them. CDR3 sequence (DNA): TGTGCCAGACAGAGGGAGGGGCTCTCTGGAAACACCATATATTTT. Amino acid sequence: CARQREGLSGNTIYF.

The J gene is TRBJ2-1, the V gene TRBV29-1, with 8 bases identical to TRBD1. The CDR3 spans 12 residues. V was clipped by 6 bases and J by 9 bases; unmatched bases: 7. Germline V CDR1 and CDR2: SQVTM, ANQGSEA. The CDR3 coding sequence is TGCAGCGTCGGACAGGGTGGCGGTGAGCAGTTCTTC. Encoded protein: CSVGQGGGEQFF.

The rearrangement joins TRBV5-6 to TRBJ2-6; maybe TRBD1 (6 bases). V was trimmed by 0 bases and J by 2 bases, leaving 9 bases between them. The CDR3 has 16 residues. Germline lookup yields CDR1 SGHDT and CDR2 YYEEEE. CDR3 protein: CASSLGGPTGANVLTF. DNA of the CDR3: TGTGCCAGCAGCTTGGGGGGGCCTACTGGGGCCAACGTCCTGACTTTC.

This chain joins TRBV4-3 and TRBJ1-3; TRBD1 aligns across 7 bases. Germline V gene lookup returns CDR1 LGHNA and CDR2 YSLEER. Losses at the gene ends were 3 bases for V and 9 bases for J; bases not matched to a gene: 14. The CDR3 has 16 amino acids. The CDR3 protein is CASSHLPGQRVATIYF. CDR3 bases: TGCGCCAGCAGCCACCTACCGGGACAGAGAGTGGCCACCATATATTTT.

The J gene is TRBJ1-2, the V gene TRBV5-6, with 7 bases aligning to TRBD1. The CDR3 spans 13 residues. Unmatched junction bases numbered 4, after V lost 4 bases and J lost 4 bases. Germline assignment: CDR1 SGHDT and CDR2 YYEEEE. CDR3 DNA: TGTGCCAGCAGCGGACAGGTTCTCTATGGCTACACCTTC. It codes for CASSGQVLYGYTF.

This chain connects TRBV5-1 to TRBJ2-2; D is possibly TRBD1 (6 bases). The V end lost 4 bases, the J end lost 6 bases, and 10 bases lay between the germline ends. CDR1 and CDR2 from the germline V gene are SGHRS and YFSETQ. There are 13 residues in the CDR3. For the CDR3, the DNA is TGCGCCAGCAGCAGTTCAGGGGCCGGGGAGCTGTTTTTT. It is translated as CASSSSGAGELFF. The full variable domain, in which reference TRBV5-1 and TRBJ2-2 provide the parts outside the CDR3, is KAGVTQTPRYLIKTRGQQVTLSCSPISGHRSVSWYQQTPGQGLQFLFEYFSETQRNKGNFPGRFSGRQFSNSRSEMNVSTLELGDSALYLCASSSSGAGELFFGEGSRLTVL.

A few counts support this clone. This chain uses TRBV4-1 with TRBJ1-2; TRBD1 might be the D (5 bases). The V gene lost 0 bases and the J gene lost 4 bases, with 12 bases spanning the gap. In germline, CDR1 is MGHRA, CDR2 YSYEKL. The CDR3 is made up of 15 amino acids. The CDR3 region has the DNA TGCGCCAGCAGCCAAGATGTAGGGGTCCCCTATGGCTACACCTTC. It is translated as CASSQDVGVPYGYTF.

A few counts support this clone. The V call is TRBV14, the J call TRBJ1-6; no firm D call. The CDR3 is 14 amino acids. Germline loops: CDR1 SGHDN, CDR2 FVKESK. V was cut by 0 bases and J by 7 bases, with 7 bases left in between. The CDR3 reads CASSQDWPNSPLHF. The CDR3 coding sequence is TGTGCCAGCAGCCAAGATTGGCCGAATTCACCCCTCCACTTT.

This chain uses TRBV19 with TRBJ2-7, with 10 bases identical to TRBD1. Trimming removed 5 bases from V and 4 bases from J; junction bases left unmatched: 8. The CDR3 spans 15 residues. Germline CDR1 reads LNHDA; CDR2 reads SQIVND (reference sequence). In nucleotides, the CDR3 is TGTGCCAGTAGTTTAGCCGGGACAGGGGCGTACGAGCAGTACTTC. Translated, it gives CASSLAGTGAYEQYF.

V and J are TRBV3-1 (or the pseudogene TRBV3-2) and TRBJ2-5; 11 nucleotides agree with TRBD1. Trimming at V came to 6 bases and at J to 5 bases, leaving 8 bases not matched to a gene. From germline, CDR1 is LGHDT and CDR2 YNNKEL (reference sequence). This CDR3 is built from 15 residues. Written as DNA, the CDR3 is TGTGCCAGCAGAAAAGGACAGGGGGCGCGGGAGACCCAGTACTTC. This sequence encodes CASRKGQGARETQYF.

The J gene is TRBJ1-5, the V gene TRBV7-3; D is uncertain. Per the germline V gene, CDR1 is SGHTA and CDR2 is FQGTGA. The germline V and J ends were trimmed by 2 bases and 6 bases, with 8 bases remaining between them. CDR3 length: 13 residues. The CDR3 loop is CASSLFVGQPQHF. The DNA of the CDR3 is TGTGCCAGCAGCTTATTTGTCGGTCAGCCCCAGCATTTT.

The J gene is TRBJ1-5, the V gene TRBV10-3; D possibly corresponds to TRBD1 (6 bases). Germline loops: CDR1 ENHRY, CDR2 SYGVKD. This CDR3 comprises 13 residues. The V and J ends lost 6 bases and 6 bases respectively, with 12 bases between them. This CDR3 reads CAIRNREGQPQHF. CDR3 coding DNA: TGTGCCATCAGGAACAGGGAGGGTCAGCCCCAGCATTTT.

This rearrangement joins TRBV27 to TRBJ2-7, with 8 bases fitting TRBD1. V lost 7 bases, J lost 6 bases, and 5 bases stayed unmatched. Germline V gives CDR1 MNHEY, CDR2 SMNVEV (reference sequence). This CDR3 is built from 12 residues. For the CDR3, the DNA is TGTGCCAGCACCCAGGGGGCAGGCGAGCAGTACTTC. This codes for CASTQGAGEQYF.

J is TRBJ2-2 and V is TRBV5-1, with D possibly TRBD1 on 6 matching bases. The V gene's germline CDR1 is SGHRS and CDR2 YFSETQ. V was trimmed by 3 bases and J by 2 bases, leaving 14 bases between them. The length of the CDR3 is 16 residues. In DNA, the CDR3 is TGCGCCAGCAGCTACCAGACAGGAGAAAACACCGGGGAGCTGTTTTTT. This gives the protein CASSYQTGENTGELFF.